The present entry profiles one TCR beta chain with its context. These data come from a study of blood T cell repertoires in COVID-19. Some clones are missing from TCRdb's copy, which holds only in-frame ones; the method was immunoSEQ multiplex PCR. The sample has some 270,000 clones; roughly 85% are singletons. The CDR3 length is 15 residues. Germline V gene sequence: CDR1 SGHAT, CDR2 FQNNGV. V lost 2 bases and J lost 8; bases outside the gene matches: 8. The rearrangement joins TRBV11-2 to TRBJ1-4; 7 bases match TRBD1. The TCR sequence derives from a woman aged 50 to 60 who had been exposed to COVID-19. The material sequenced was PBMCs or T cells enriched from blood (not recorded which). CDR3: CASSLRQGTREKLFF. The CDR3 DNA sequence: TGTGCCAGCAGCTTAAGACAGGGAACGAGGGAAAAACTGTTTTTT. Full variable domain (rest looked up from reference TRBV11-2 and TRBJ1-4): EAGVAQSPRYKIIEKRQSVAFWCNPISGHATLYWYQQILGQGPKLLIQFQNNGVVDDSQLPKDRFSAERLKGVDSTLKIQPAKLEDSAVYLCASSLRQGTREKLFFGSGTQLSVL.